These T cell receptor beta chains were read from a single sample in a study of PD-1 blockade in classical Hodgkin lymphoma. Generated by immunoSEQ multiplex PCR, the TCRdb table keeps only in-frame clones and is missing some. The repertoire holds 20,000 or so clones, roughly 83% seen once, with around 17% in the top ten. Specimen: peripheral blood mononuclear cells (PBMCs), collected before the second cycle of nivolumab. These receptors were obtained from a human donor with classical Hodgkin lymphoma. The CDR3 runs from the conserved cysteine through the conserved F or W. A D gene is named only where the DNA matches it firmly. Clone size is given for some rows only: seen once, a few or many times, or a class if the clone is expanded.

V gene	clone size	D gene	J gene	CDR3 DNA	CDR3 protein
TRBV7-6	-	TRBD1	TRBJ2-2	TGTGCCAGCAGCTTACTCCGACAGGGGCTCTCCGGGGAGCTGTTTTTT	CASSLLRQGLSGELFF
TRBV18	-	-	TRBJ1-5	TGTGCCAGCTCACCACAGGGAAATAGCAATCAGCCCCAGCATTTT	CASSPQGNSNQPQHF
TRBV7-6	-	TRBD2	TRBJ2-1	TGTGCCAGCAGCTTTTTAGCGGGAAACGCCTACAATGAGCAGTTCTTC	CASSFLAGNAYNEQFF
TRBV30	-	-	TRBJ1-5	TGTGCCTGGAGTGTTGGAGGACTTAATCAGCCCCAGCATTTT	CAWSVGGLNQPQHF
TRBV6-5	-	-	TRBJ1-2	TGTGCCAGCGGTCCCGGTCCTAACTATGGCTACACCTTC	CASGPGPNYGYTF
TRBV4-3	-	-	TRBJ1-2	TGCGCCAGCAGCCAATCCCTCTATGATGGCTACACCTTC	CASSQSLYDGYTF
TRBV10-3	-	-	TRBJ2-3	TGTGCCACCCGGGAAGCAGGGTCTACGCAGTATTTT	CATREAGSTQYF
TRBV28	-	-	TRBJ2-7	TGTGCCAGCAGTTCGATGACGGGACAGCGGGACTTTGGGCAGTACTTC	CASSSMTGQRDFGQYF
TRBV19	-	-	TRBJ1-5	TGTGCCAGTAGTATCGCCGTTTTGGGGAGGCAGCCCCAGCATTTT	CASSIAVLGRQPQHF
TRBV6-1	-	-	TRBJ2-7	TGTGCCAGCAGTGAAATTTTAACGGGATTCTCCTACGAGCAGTACTTC	CASSEILTGFSYEQYF
TRBV29-1	-	-	TRBJ1-1	TGCAGCGTTAGTACGAGTGTGAACACTGAAGCTTTCTTT	CSVSTSVNTEAFF
TRBV6-5	-	-	TRBJ2-7	TGTGCCAGCAGTTACTCCGGCCTGCAGTACTTC	CASSYSGLQYF
TRBV6-5	-	TRBD2	TRBJ2-7	TGTGCCAGCACTGTACAGCCGTGGGGGGGCGAGCAGTACTTC	CASTVQPWGGEQYF
TRBV5-4	-	-	TRBJ2-3	TGTGCCAGCAGCTTGGCCCTAGCGCCGACAGATACGCAGTATTTT	CASSLALAPTDTQYF
TRBV5-1	-	-	TRBJ2-1	TGCGCCAGCAGCTTGGGGCTAGATCGGTACAATGAGCAGTTCTTC	CASSLGLDRYNEQFF
TRBV15	once	-	TRBJ1-2	TGTGCCACCAGCAGAGACTATCTGGCCTATGGCTACACCTTC	CATSRDYLAYGYTF
TRBV7-9	few	-	TRBJ2-1	TGTGCCAGCACCCTCTCAGGGTATAGTTTGGGGAATGAGCAGTTCTTC	CASTLSGYSLGNEQFF
TRBV7-7	-	TRBD1	TRBJ1-5	TGTGCCAGCAGCTTACCCGGACAGGGGAGGCAGCCCCAGCATTTT	CASSLPGQGRQPQHF
TRBV12-5	-	-	TRBJ1-1	TGTGCTAGTGGTTTGGTAATAGTTCAGGGTGGAAACACTGAAGCTTTCTTT	CASGLVIVQGGNTEAFF
TRBV4-3	-	-	TRBJ2-3	TGCGCCAGCAGCCAAGATCTGCTAGTGGGTACGCAGTATTTT	CASSQDLLVGTQYF
TRBV27	-	-	TRBJ1-1	TGTGCCTTCAGGGTTGGGGCTGAAGCTTTCTTT	CAFRVGAEAFF
TRBV10-2	-	-	TRBJ1-1	TGCGCCAGCGGAATGCAAACTGAAGCTTTCTTT	CASGMQTEAFF
TRBV11-3	-	TRBD2	TRBJ2-2	TGTGCCAGCAGCCATAGCGGGAGAAGGCACACCGGGGAGCTGTTTTTT	CASSHSGRRHTGELFF
TRBV9	-	TRBD2	TRBJ2-1	TGTGCCAGCAGCGTGAGGGGGCTAGCGGGATCTGAGCAGTTCTTC	CASSVRGLAGSEQFF
TRBV6-5	-	-	TRBJ1-4	TGTGCCAGCAGCCCCGGACCGAATCTTAATGAAAAACTGTTTTTT	CASSPGPNLNEKLFF
TRBV2	-	-	TRBJ1-2	TGTGCCAGCAGTGAAGTACCGCAGGGGCGGGGGGACTATGGCTACACCTTC	CASSEVPQGRGDYGYTF
TRBV30	-	TRBD1	TRBJ1-2	TGTGCCTGGACAGAGACAGGGTACGGCTACACCTTC	CAWTETGYGYTF
TRBV5-6	medium-sized	TRBD2	TRBJ2-3	TGTGCCAGCAGCGAGCGGGGGGTCGATACGCAGTATTTT	CASSERGVDTQYF
TRBV7-2	-	-	TRBJ1-1	TGTGCCAGCAGCTTAGAGTCAGGTGGAGGAACTGAAGCTTTCTTT	CASSLESGGGTEAFF
TRBV7-3	-	TRBD2	TRBJ2-1	TGTGCCAGCAGTAAAACTAGCGGGAGTACACGCGAGCAGTTCTTC	CASSKTSGSTREQFF
TRBV5-5	-	TRBD1	TRBJ2-7	TGTGCCAGCAGCTTCCAGACAGGGCCCTACGAGCAGTACTTC	CASSFQTGPYEQYF
TRBV2	-	-	TRBJ2-3	TGTGCCAGCCCCCGGGGACGGCTCGGTACGCAGTATTTT	CASPRGRLGTQYF
TRBV7-2	-	-	TRBJ2-2	TGTGCCAGCAGACCTACCATGGGCACCGGGGAGCTGTTTTTT	CASRPTMGTGELFF
TRBV9	-	-	TRBJ1-1	TGTGCCAGCAGCGCTTGGTCTGGCCCCACTGAAGCTTTCTTT	CASSAWSGPTEAFF
TRBV9	-	-	TRBJ1-5	TGTGCCAGCAGCGTAGGTTCCGGCAATCAGCCCCAGCATTTT	CASSVGSGNQPQHF
TRBV5-4	-	-	TRBJ2-2	TGTGCCAGCAGCTTGGACAGAAACACCGGGGAGCTGTTTTTT	CASSLDRNTGELFF
TRBV11-2	once	TRBD2	TRBJ2-7	TGTGCCAGCAGCTCGCTAGCGGGAGATGTCGAGCAGTACTTC	CASSSLAGDVEQYF
TRBV14	-	-	TRBJ2-7	TGTGCCAGCAGCCAAGGGACCTACGGGGGAGGTACCGAGCAGTACTTC	CASSQGTYGGGTEQYF
TRBV9	-	TRBD1	TRBJ2-3	TGTGCCAGCAGCCCAGACAGGGTGGGAAGCACAGATACGCAGTATTTT	CASSPDRVGSTDTQYF
TRBV7-2	-	TRBD1	TRBJ1-4	TGTGCCAGCAGCTTATACAGGGGAGGCGAAAAACTGTTTTTT	CASSLYRGGEKLFF
TRBV5-1	once	TRBD2	TRBJ2-7	TGCGCCAGCAGCTCCAGGACTAGCGGGTACGAGCAGTACTTC	CASSSRTSGYEQYF
TRBV10-3	-	-	TRBJ1-6	TGTGCCATCAGTGGTGGATTCATTAATTCACCCCTCCACTTT	CAISGGFINSPLHF
TRBV19	-	TRBD2	TRBJ2-3	TGTGCCAGTAGTATTCAGGGCGGGACTACGGCAGATACGCAGTATTTT	CASSIQGGTTADTQYF
TRBV27	-	-	TRBJ1-5	TGTGCCAGCAGTTTGATCCGGGGCAATCAGCCCCAGCATTTT	CASSLIRGNQPQHF
TRBV6-6	once	-	TRBJ2-2	TGTGCCAGCAGCAAACAAGAGGACGGGGAGCTGTTTTTT	CASSKQEDGELFF
TRBV19	-	-	TRBJ1-5	TGTGCCAGTAGTTCTTCGAGAGGAAGGGGGCCCCAGCATTTT	CASSSSRGRGPQHF
TRBV4-3	-	-	TRBJ1-3	TGCGCCAGCAGCCAAGATCGGGCAGGGCCTGGAAACACCATATATTTT	CASSQDRAGPGNTIYF
TRBV11-2	-	-	TRBJ2-3	TGTGCCAGCAGCCAAGAGGGGGATACGCAGTATTTT	CASSQEGDTQYF
TRBV6-6	-	-	TRBJ1-2	TGTGCCAGCAGTTCATCCGAAGTCTATGGCTACACCTTC	CASSSSEVYGYTF
TRBV5-4	-	-	TRBJ1-1	TGTGCCAGCAGCTTTTTAACCCAGGGGTTAACTGAAGCTTTCTTT	CASSFLTQGLTEAFF
TRBV4-3	-	-	TRBJ1-2	TGCGCCAGCAGCCAAGATTTCGAGTATGGCTACACCTTC	CASSQDFEYGYTF
TRBV2	-	TRBD1	TRBJ2-4	TGTGCCAGCACCTGGGACAGCAAAAACATTCAGTACTTC	CASTWDSKNIQYF
TRBV21-1	-	-	TRBJ2-7	TGTGCCAGCACCACAGGGTACAATGTGGACGAGCAGTACTTC	CASTTGYNVDEQYF
TRBV5-1	-	TRBD2	TRBJ2-1	TGCGCCAGCAGCTTAGCACTAGCGGGGGGGCAGGATGAGCAGTTCTTC	CASSLALAGGQDEQFF
TRBV4-1	-	TRBD1	TRBJ2-3	TGCGCCAGCAGCCAATTTACAGGGGACACAGATACGCAGTATTTT	CASSQFTGDTDTQYF
TRBV4-1	few	TRBD1	TRBJ1-1	TGCGCCAGCAGCCAAGAAGGTGACAGGGTGAACACTGAAGCTTTCTTT	CASSQEGDRVNTEAFF
TRBV29-1	-	TRBD1	TRBJ1-5	TGCAGCGTCCAGTCCGGACAGGGGGCATACCAGCCCCAGCATTTT	CSVQSGQGAYQPQHF